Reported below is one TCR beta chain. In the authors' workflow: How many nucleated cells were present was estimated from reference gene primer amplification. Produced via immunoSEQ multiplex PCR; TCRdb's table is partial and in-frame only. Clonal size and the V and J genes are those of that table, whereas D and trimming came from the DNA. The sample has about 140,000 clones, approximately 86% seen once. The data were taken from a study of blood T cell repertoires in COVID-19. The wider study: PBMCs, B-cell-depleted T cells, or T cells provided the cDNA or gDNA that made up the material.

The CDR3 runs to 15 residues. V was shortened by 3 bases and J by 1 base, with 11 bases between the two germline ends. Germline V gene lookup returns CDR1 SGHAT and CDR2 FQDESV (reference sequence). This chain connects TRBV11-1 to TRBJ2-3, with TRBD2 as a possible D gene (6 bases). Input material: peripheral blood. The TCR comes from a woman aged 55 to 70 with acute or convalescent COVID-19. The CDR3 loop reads CASSFLGLGTDTQYF. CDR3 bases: TGTGCCAGCAGCTTTTTGGGACTCGGCACAGATACGCAGTATTTT.